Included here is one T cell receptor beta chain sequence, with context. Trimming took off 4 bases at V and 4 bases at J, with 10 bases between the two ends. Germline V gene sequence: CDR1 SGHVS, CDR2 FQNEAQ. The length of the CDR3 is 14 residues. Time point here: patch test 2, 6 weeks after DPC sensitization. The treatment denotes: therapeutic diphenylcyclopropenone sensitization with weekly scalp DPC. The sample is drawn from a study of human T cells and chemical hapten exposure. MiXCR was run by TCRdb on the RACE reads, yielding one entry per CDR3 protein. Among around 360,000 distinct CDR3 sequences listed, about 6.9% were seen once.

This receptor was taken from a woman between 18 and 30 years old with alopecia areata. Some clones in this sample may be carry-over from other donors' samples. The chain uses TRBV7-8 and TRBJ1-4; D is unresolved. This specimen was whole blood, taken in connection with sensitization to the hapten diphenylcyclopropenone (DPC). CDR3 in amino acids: CASSSAVHNEKLFF. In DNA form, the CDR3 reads TGTGCCAGCAGCTCGGCCGTTCATAATGAAAAACTGTTTTTT.